This T cell receptor beta chain was retrieved from a study of memory CD4+ T cells and cytomegalovirus serostatus. Study as a whole: This sample comes from healthy Belgian adults, 8 to 10 CMV seropositive, under 25 seronegative.

Using immunoSEQ multiplex PCR, the repertoire was profiled, and TCRdb retains in-frame clones only, with some absent. The table shows about 39,000 clones, with over 60% occurring only once. The sort gate was single viable CD3+CD4+CD8-CD45RO+ cells for memory CD4+ T cells. Trimming stripped 2 bases from V and 3 bases from J, with 7 bases between. The CDR3 totals 13 residues. CDR1 and CDR2 (germline): SGHTA, FQGNSA. What was sequenced was memory CD4+ T cells from blood. This TCR was recovered from an adult in good health and CMV-seronegative. This sequence joins TRBV7-2 and TRBJ1-2, with D uncertain. The CDR3 nucleotides are TGTGCCAGCAGCTTAAATGAGCACTATGGCTACACCTTC. It yields the protein CASSLNEHYGYTF.